This T cell receptor (beta chain) was recovered during a study of blood T cell repertoires in COVID-19. As for the study in general: Samples came from the United States, Italy and Spain, spanning acute and convalescent COVID-19. T cells, B-cell-depleted T cells, or PBMCs provided the cDNA or gDNA that served as material.

In the authors' workflow: By means of reference gene primer amplification, nucleated cell counts were estimated. Generated by immunoSEQ multiplex PCR, the TCRdb table keeps only in-frame clones and is missing some. V and J calls and clone size are given by that table; D and trimming were obtained from the DNA. Among around 67,000 clones listed, 88% were seen once. Germline trimming cut 4 bases from V and 6 bases from J; bases unmatched to any gene: 7. Germline V gene lookup returns CDR1 ENHRY and CDR2 SYGVKD. This CDR3 region has 14 residues. The V gene is TRBV10-3, the J gene TRBJ1-1; 8 bases are shared with TRBD1. The sequence was collected from a woman older than 75 with active or convalescent COVID-19. The sequencing input was peripheral blood. The CDR3 protein is CAISVSGGSAEAFF. CDR3 DNA sequence: TGTGCCATCAGTGTCTCAGGGGGCAGCGCTGAAGCTTTCTTT.